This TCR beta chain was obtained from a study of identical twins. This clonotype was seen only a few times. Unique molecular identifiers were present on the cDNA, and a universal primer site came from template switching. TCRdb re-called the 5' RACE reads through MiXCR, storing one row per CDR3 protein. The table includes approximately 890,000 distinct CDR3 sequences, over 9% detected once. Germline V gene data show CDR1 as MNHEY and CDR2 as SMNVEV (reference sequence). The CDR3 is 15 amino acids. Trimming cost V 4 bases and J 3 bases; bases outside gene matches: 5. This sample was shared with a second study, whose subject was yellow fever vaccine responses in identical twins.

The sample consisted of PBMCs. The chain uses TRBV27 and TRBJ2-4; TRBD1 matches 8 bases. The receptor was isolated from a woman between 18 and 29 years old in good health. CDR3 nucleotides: TGTGCCAGCAGTTCCCAGGGGGCTGGCAAAAACATTCAGTACTTC. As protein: CASSSQGAGKNIQYF.